This TCR beta chain is from a study of Graves' ophthalmopathy and Graves' hyperthyroidism. This clonotype was seen a handful of times. This may stem from a read error, because a much larger clone lies one nucleotide away. CDR3 regions of TCR beta were amplified from RNA transcripts. First-round RT-PCR relied on HTBI primers, and a second-round multiplex PCR came next. Using its own MiXCR run on the multiplex PCR reads, TCRdb lists one record per CDR3 protein. The table shows roughly 410,000 distinct CDR3 sequences, with just over 15% occurring only once. There are 11 residues in the CDR3. CDR1 MNHEY and CDR2 SMNVEV come from the germline V gene (reference sequence). V was trimmed by 5 bases and J by 6 bases, leaving 7 bases between them.

The sequenced sample consisted of peripheral blood. The origin of this receptor is a woman under 30 with stable Graves' hyperthyroidism. V gene TRBV27 combines with J gene TRBJ1-2; D not resolved. The CDR3 region is CASSRRDGYTF. In nucleotides, the CDR3 is TGTGCCAGCAGTAGGAGGGATGGCTACACCTTC.